Shown below are 7 T cell receptor beta chains from a single sample sequenced in a study of blood T cells in healthy people across ages (dated by TCRdb to 2013 to 2016). Receptor amplification or capture employed 5' RACE. The listed sequencing device is Illumina HiSeq 2500. A second PCR of roughly 7 to 11 cycles was performed with a sample-barcoded 5' primer and a J-beta primer mix. In-frame beta chains were kept once TCRdb had trimmed the public reads at Q25 with fastp and called clones with MiXCR. Identical CDR3 protein sequences are pooled into one entry, listed with their most common genes and DNA. In all, the sample holds 700,000 to 800,000 distinct CDR3 sequences, and roughly 44% of those were seen once. Together, the top ten hold roughly 19% of the sample. Sequenced sample: blood. All receptors derive from a woman aged 60-75 years in good health.

The chain combines TRBV5-1 with TRBJ1-4; D gene ambiguous. V was clipped by 7 bases and J by 3 bases, with 16 bases between them. The germline V gene has CDR1 SGHRS and CDR2 YFSETQ. CDR3 length: 15 amino acids. The CDR3 region has the DNA TGCGCCAGCGGCCCCTCCGGTGGAGCTAATGAAAAACTGTTTTTT. The encoded protein is CASGPSGGANEKLFF.

This clonotype came up a few times. An end of the junction differs from the germline gene, which may be a read error. The J gene is TRBJ2-1, the V gene TRBV7-2; D perhaps matches TRBD2 (6 bases). This CDR3 comprises 13 residues. Looked up from germline, CDR1 is SGHTA and CDR2 is FQGNSA. The CDR3 coding sequence is TGTGCCAGCAGGTTTCCCGGGGGTGATGAGCAGTTCTTT. Its translation: CASRFPGGDEQFF.

The chain recombines TRBV6-1 with TRBJ1-2, with D possibly being TRBD1 (5 bases). The CDR3 covers 12 residues. The V gene lost 8 bases and the J gene lost 8 bases, with 15 bases spanning the gap. Germline loops: CDR1 MNHNS, CDR2 SASEGT. For the CDR3, the DNA is TGTGCCAGCTGGGGAAGGGGCAACGGCTACACCTTC. This codes for CASWGRGNGYTF.

This chain connects TRBV24-1 to TRBJ2-2; 9 nucleotides match TRBD1. There are 17 residues in the CDR3. Germline loops: CDR1 KGHDR, CDR2 SFDVKD. The V and J ends lost 3 bases and 1 base, in that order; junction bases with no gene match: 5. CDR3 sequence (DNA): TGTGCCACCAGTGATCCCCTGGGACAGGGGAACACCGGGGAGCTGTTTTTT. Encoded protein: CATSDPLGQGNTGELFF.

The V gene is TRBV6-2 or TRBV6-3, the J gene TRBJ2-6; 14 nucleotides agree with TRBD2. The trim removed 5 bases at V and 0 bases at J, leaving 3 bases unmatched. This CDR3 comprises 18 residues. Germline V gene data show CDR1 as MNHEY and CDR2 as SVGEGT. CDR3 sequence: CASSTTSGRGSGANVLTF. The CDR3 DNA reads as TGTGCCAGCAGTACGACTAGCGGGAGGGGCTCTGGGGCCAACGTCCTGACTTTC.

J is TRBJ2-1 and V is TRBV4-3; TRBD2 agrees at 7 bases. This CDR3 region has 17 residues. V gave up 0 bases and J gave up 2 bases; unmatched junction bases: 7. Germline values: CDR1 LGHNA, CDR2 YSLEER. CDR3 protein: CASSQEGAGATYNEQFF. CDR3 nucleotides: TGCGCCAGCAGCCAAGAGGGCGCGGGAGCGACCTACAATGAGCAGTTCTTC.

Comment on this clonotype: A much larger clone lies one base from this, so it may be a read error. This chain joins TRBV20-1 and TRBJ1-6, with a possible D match to TRBD1 (5 bases). CDR3 size: 12 residues. V lost 6 bases to trimming and J lost 11 bases, with 14 bases between them. Germline V gene data show CDR1 as DFQATT and CDR2 as SNEGSKA (reference sequence). The CDR3 spells CSAGGATAPLHF. DNA of the CDR3: TGCAGTGCGGGAGGGGCAACGGCACCCCTCCACTTT.